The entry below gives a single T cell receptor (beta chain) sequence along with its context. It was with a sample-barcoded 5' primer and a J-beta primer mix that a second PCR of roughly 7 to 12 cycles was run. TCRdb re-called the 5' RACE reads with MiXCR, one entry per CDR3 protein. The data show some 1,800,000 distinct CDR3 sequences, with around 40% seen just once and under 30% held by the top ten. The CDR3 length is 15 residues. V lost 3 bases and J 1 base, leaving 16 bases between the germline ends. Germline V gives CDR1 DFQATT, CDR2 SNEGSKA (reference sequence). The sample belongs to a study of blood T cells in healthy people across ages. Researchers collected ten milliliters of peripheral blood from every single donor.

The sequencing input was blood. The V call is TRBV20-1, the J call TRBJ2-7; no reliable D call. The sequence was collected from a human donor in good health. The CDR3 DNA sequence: TGCAGTGCTAGTGGGATGGTGGGGATATCCTACGAGCAGTACTTC. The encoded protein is CSASGMVGISYEQYF.